Shown below are 18 T cell receptor beta chains from a single sample sequenced in a study of blood T cell repertoires in COVID-19. The data were produced by immunoSEQ multiplex PCR, yet TCRdb's version contains in-frame clones alone and is incomplete. The sample gives about 360,000 clones, 75% to 90% of which show up once; about 7.1% is in the top ten. The sample taken for sequencing was peripheral blood. The receptors originated from a woman between 55 and 75 years old with COVID-19, enrolled during active disease.

This chain joins TRBV9 and TRBJ2-1; D possibly corresponds to TRBD2 (6 bases). This CDR3 contains 15 residues. V was clipped by 0 bases and J by 1 base, with 8 bases between them. Germline V lookup: CDR1 SGDLS, CDR2 YYNGEE. The DNA of the CDR3 is TGTGCCAGCAGCGTAGTTCGGGGGTCCTACAATGAGCAGTTCTTC. Protein sequence: CASSVVRGSYNEQFF.

The rearrangement joins TRBV10-3 to TRBJ1-6; D might be TRBD1 (6 bases). Germline-derived CDR1 and CDR2 are ENHRY and SYGVKD. This CDR3 is built from 14 residues. The V gene lost 7 bases and the J gene lost 7 bases, with 14 bases spanning the gap. The CDR3 coding sequence is TGTGCCATCACGGGGGGCGCAGAAAATTCACCCCTCCACTTT. It codes for CAITGGAENSPLHF.

The gene calls are TRBV30 and TRBJ2-7; TRBD2 might be the D (6 bases). Germline CDR1 is GTSNPN and CDR2 is SVGIG (reference sequence). The CDR3 has 12 residues. The V and J ends lost 3 bases and 6 bases respectively, with 12 bases between them. CDR3 amino acids: CAWSGAGLEQYF. The CDR3 DNA sequence: TGTGCCTGGAGCGGTGCGGGGCTCGAGCAGTACTTC.

Note on this clone: The junction does not match germline at one end; this may be a read error. The chain employs TRBV7-9 and TRBJ1-2; D perhaps matches TRBD1 (5 bases). The CDR3 is 16 amino acids. CDR1 and CDR2 from the germline V gene are SEHNR and FQNEAQ (reference sequence). This chain's CDR3 is CASSLAGLGSNYGYTF. CDR3 coding DNA: TGTGCCAGCAGCCTAGCGGGACTTGGCAGTAACTATGGCTACACCTTC.

The V and J genes are TRBV13 and TRBJ2-1; D perhaps matches TRBD2 (6 bases). The CDR3 spans 15 residues. V gave up 3 bases and J gave up 1 base, with 10 bases separating them. Germline assignment: CDR1 PRHDT and CDR2 FYEKMQ (reference sequence). CDR3 sequence (DNA): TGTGCCAGCAGCTTGAGAGGGAGGTCCTACAATGAGCAGTTCTTC. Encoded protein: CASSLRGRSYNEQFF.

The chain uses TRBV30 and TRBJ2-1, with D possibly matching TRBD1 (6 bases). This CDR3 region has 12 residues. Deletions cut 4 bases from V and 10 bases from J, with 14 bases between. The germline V gene has CDR1 GTSNPN and CDR2 SVGIG (reference sequence). Written as DNA, the CDR3 is TGTGCCTGGAACACAGGGTTCAAGGAGCAGTTCTTC. Translating gives CAWNTGFKEQFF.

This clone was counted between two and nine times. J is TRBJ1-1 and V is TRBV19; 7 positions agree with TRBD1. The CDR3 totals 12 residues. Germline V gene lookup returns CDR1 LNHDA and CDR2 SQIVND (reference sequence). V was pared by 3 bases and J by 5 bases, with 0 bases of the junction left unmatched. CDR3 region: CASSMTGTEAFF. CDR3 coding DNA: TGTGCCAGTAGTATGACAGGGACTGAAGCTTTCTTT.

CDR3 sequence: CASGRQDANTEAFF. The CDR3 nucleotides are TGTGCCAGCGGTCGACAGGACGCGAACACTGAAGCTTTCTTT. The chain uses TRBV3-1 (or the pseudogene TRBV3-2) and TRBJ1-1; D possibly corresponds to TRBD1 (6 bases). CDR1 and CDR2 (germline): LGHDT, YNNKEL (reference sequence). The CDR3 totals 14 residues. Trimming shortened V by 8 bases and J by 1 base, and 14 bases separated the two germline ends.

The chain couples TRBV9 to TRBJ2-4; 9 bases match TRBD2. V trimming: 4 bases; J trimming: 0 bases; junction bases outside the gene matches: 2. CDR1 and CDR2 (germline): SGDLS, YYNGEE. The CDR3 extends over 15 amino acids. This CDR3 reads CASSSSGVAKNIQYF. CDR3 coding DNA: TGTGCCAGCAGCTCTAGCGGGGTAGCCAAAAACATTCAGTACTTC.

The V gene is TRBV5-4, the J gene TRBJ2-7; tentative D call: TRBD1 (6 bases). The ends were cut back, 4 bases at V and 2 bases at J, with 13 bases in the middle. CDR3 length equals 14 residues. Germline CDR1 reads SGHNT; CDR2 reads YYREEE (reference sequence). DNA of the CDR3: TGTGCCAGCAGCGCGATGGACAGACCCTACGAGCAGTACTTC. Protein sequence: CASSAMDRPYEQYF.

The V call is TRBV11-2, the J call TRBJ2-7; 8 bases agree with TRBD1. The CDR3 has 13 residues. Trimming took 5 bases from V and 7 from J; bases not matched to a gene: 7. The germline CDR1 and CDR2 sequences are SGHAT and FQNNGV. The CDR3 DNA reads TGTGCCAGCAGCGGTGGACAGGGTTCGGAGCAGTACTTC. Encoded protein: CASSGGQGSEQYF.

This rearrangement joins TRBV28 to TRBJ1-4; TRBD1 might be the D (6 bases). Trimming cost V 5 bases and J 8 bases, with 21 bases left between them. This CDR3 has 16 residues. CDR1 MDHEN and CDR2 SYDVKM come from the germline V gene. Here the CDR3 DNA reads TGTGCCAGCAGTCCACAGGGATGGGATACGAAGGAAAAACTGTTTTTT. Residues: CASSPQGWDTKEKLFF. The full variable domain, its missing parts supplied by reference TRBV28 and TRBJ1-4, is DVKVTQSSRYLVKRTGEKVFLECVQDMDHENMFWYRQDPGLGLRLIYFSYDVKMKEKGDIPEGYSVSREKKERFSLILESASTNQTSMYLCASSPQGWDTKEKLFFGSGTQLSVL.

DNA for the CDR3: TGTGCCAGCAGTGGAGGGTGGAACACTGAAGCTTTCTTT. Translation: CASSGGWNTEAFF. V is TRBV27 and J is TRBJ1-1; no clear D gene. The CDR3 consists of 13 residues. CDR1 and CDR2 (germline): MNHEY, SMNVEV (reference sequence). With 5 bases removed from V and 1 base from J, the gap between germline ends came to 8 bases.

This sequence joins TRBV24-1 and TRBJ2-3; tentatively, D is TRBD2 (6 bases). The germline CDR1 and CDR2 sequences are KGHDR and SFDVKD. This CDR3 is 16 amino acids long. V gave up 3 bases and J gave up 2 bases, with 14 bases separating them. CDR3 nucleotide sequence: TGTGCCACCAGTGATCCCTCCGGGACTCCCACAGATACGCAGTATTTT. It is translated as CATSDPSGTPTDTQYF.

This rearrangement joins TRBV7-9 to TRBJ1-2, with TRBD1 matching over 7 bases. CDR3 length: 13 residues. Per germline, CDR1 SEHNR and CDR2 FQNEAQ (reference sequence). The V segment lost 5 bases and the J segment 8 bases; nucleotides outside the gene matches: 8. CDR3 nucleotide sequence: TGTGCCAGCAGCACACAACAGGGGAACGGCTACACCTTC. It is translated as CASSTQQGNGYTF.

This clone turned up a few times. V and J are TRBV6-1 and TRBJ1-2; D uncertain. CDR1 is MNHNS and CDR2 is SASEGT in the germline V gene. This CDR3 comprises 14 residues. V lost 0 bases to trimming and J lost 8 bases, with 13 bases between them. CDR3 amino acids: CASSEALPWEGYTF. CDR3 DNA sequence: TGTGCCAGCAGTGAAGCGCTTCCTTGGGAGGGCTACACCTTC.

This chain links TRBV5-6 with TRBJ2-7; possibly TRBD1 for D (5 bases). V was pared by 2 bases and J by 1 base, with 7 bases between. This CDR3 comprises 13 residues. Germline lookup yields CDR1 SGHDT and CDR2 YYEEEE. Here the CDR3 DNA reads TGTGCCAGCAGCTTAGGGGAATCCTACGAGCAGTACTTC. Translation: CASSLGESYEQYF.

The rearrangement links TRBV5-5 to TRBJ2-1, with a weak D call TRBD1 (6 bases). This CDR3 region has 18 residues. Germline V lookup: CDR1 SGHKS, CDR2 YYEKEE (reference sequence). V lost 0 bases and J 0 bases, leaving 16 bases between the germline ends. The CDR3 spells CASSLVWDTHSSYNEQFF. The CDR3 DNA is TGTGCCAGCAGCTTGGTGTGGGACACCCACAGCTCCTACAATGAGCAGTTCTTC. Drawing the rest from reference TRBV5-5 and TRBJ2-1, the complete variable domain is DAGVTQSPTHLIKTRGQQVTLRCSPISGHKSVSWYQQVLGQGPQFIFQYYEKEERGRGNFPDRFSARQFPNYSSELNVNALLLGDSALYLCASSLVWDTHSSYNEQFFGPGTRLTVL.